A selection of T cell receptor beta chains follows, all from one sample in a study of blood T cell repertoires in COVID-19. The table came from immunoSEQ multiplex PCR; TCRdb's copy has only in-frame clones and leaves some out. The sample shows over 150,000 clones, 70% to 85% of them seen only once. Material: peripheral blood. The origin of the receptors is a human donor with acute or convalescent COVID-19. The donor label of this sample is uncertain. Both conserved end residues are part of each CDR3. A D gene is named only where the DNA matches it firmly.

j_call	d_call	v_call	cdr3_aa
TRBJ2-3	TRBD2	TRBV5-8	CASSLVGLAGITDTQYF
TRBJ2-1	TRBD2	TRBV6-5	CASSYRPGGDEQFF
TRBJ1-4	NA	TRBV30	CAWGGGAGEKLFF
TRBJ1-2	NA	TRBV6-5	CASSYPGANLYTF
TRBJ2-7	TRBD2	TRBV6-5	CASSPGLAGGYEQYF
TRBJ1-2	NA	TRBV3-1/TRBV3-2	CASSQMAGNGYTF
TRBJ2-1	TRBD2	TRBV6-5	CASSYGTSGRYNEQFF
TRBJ2-7	TRBD2	TRBV6-1	CASSAGGLAGGRYEQYF
TRBJ2-1	NA	TRBV9	CASGVGENEQFF
TRBJ2-4	NA	TRBV6-5	CASRAPGGLNIQYF
TRBJ2-2	NA	TRBV29-1	CSVDERNTGELFF
TRBJ2-7	NA	TRBV6-6	CASSRGAGYEQYF
TRBJ2-4	TRBD2	TRBV28	CASSTGLAQNIQYF
TRBJ2-1	TRBD2	TRBV7-3	CASSLLAGGYNEQFF
TRBJ1-1	NA	TRBV5-1	CASSRQSPMNTEAFF